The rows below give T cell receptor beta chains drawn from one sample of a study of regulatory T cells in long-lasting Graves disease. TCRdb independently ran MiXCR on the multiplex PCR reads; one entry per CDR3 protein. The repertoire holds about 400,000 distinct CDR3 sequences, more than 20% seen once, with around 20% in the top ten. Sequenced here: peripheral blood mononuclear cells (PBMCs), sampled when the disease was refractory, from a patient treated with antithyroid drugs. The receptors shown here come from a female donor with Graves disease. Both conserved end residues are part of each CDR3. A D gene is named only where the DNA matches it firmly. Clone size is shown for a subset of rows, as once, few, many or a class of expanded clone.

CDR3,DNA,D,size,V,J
CASSQDLGGYTF,TGTGCCAGCAGCCAAGATCTCGGTGGCTACACCTTC,.,few,TRBV4-2,TRBJ1-2
CASSLGFGGVYGNEQFF,TGTGCCAGCAGCTTAGGCTTTGGTGGAGTTTACGGCAATGAGCAGTTCTTC,.,few,TRBV11-3,TRBJ2-1
CASSSSGTSGETQYF,TGTGCCAGCAGCTCGTCCGGGACTAGCGGAGAGACCCAGTACTTC,TRBD2,many,TRBV11-2,TRBJ2-5
CSAGGGRAQVNTGELFF,TGCAGCGCTGGGGGCGGGAGAGCCCAAGTTAACACCGGGGAGCTGTTTTTT,.,.,TRBV29-1,TRBJ2-2
CASSLIGWGGELFF,TGTGCCAGCAGTCTCATCGGGTGGGGCGGGGAGCTGTTTTTT,.,many,TRBV12-3/TRBV12-4,TRBJ2-2
CATSRATGGPGNTIYF,TGTGCCACCAGCAGGGCGACAGGGGGACCCGGAAACACCATATATTTT,TRBD1,.,TRBV15,TRBJ1-3
CSARAWGSGETQYF,TGCAGTGCTAGAGCATGGGGTAGCGGGGAGACCCAGTACTTC,TRBD2,many,TRBV20-1,TRBJ2-5
CASSQDVAGVYEQYF,TGCGCCAGCAGCCAAGATGTGGCGGGAGTGTACGAGCAGTACTTC,TRBD2,few,TRBV4-1,TRBJ2-7
CASRGLGTSGELFF,TGTGCCAGCAGAGGATTAGGGACTTCCGGGGAGCTGTTTTTT,.,few,TRBV27,TRBJ2-2
CASAGEGGVGQPQHF,TGTGCCAGCGCCGGCGAGGGGGGGGTCGGTCAGCCCCAGCATTTT,.,many,TRBV12-3/TRBV12-4,TRBJ1-5
CASRIQAKATEAFF,TGTGCCAGCAGGATACAGGCAAAAGCCACTGAAGCTTTCTTT,.,many,TRBV28,TRBJ1-1
CASTTGSEKLFF,TGTGCCAGTACAACAGGGTCTGAAAAACTGTTTTTT,.,.,TRBV19,TRBJ1-4
CASRGDSGNTIYF,TGTGCCAGCAGGGGGGACTCTGGAAACACCATATATTTT,.,few,TRBV11-2,TRBJ1-3
CASSWSSSGKNTGELFF,TGTGCCAGCAGCTGGAGTTCTAGCGGGAAGAACACCGGGGAGCTGTTTTTT,TRBD2,.,TRBV7-3,TRBJ2-2
CASSPDRGMTEAFF,TGTGCCAGCAGCCCTGACAGGGGGATGACTGAAGCTTTCTTT,TRBD1,many,TRBV12-3/TRBV12-4,TRBJ1-1
CASSPPVAGNTDTQYF,TGTGCCAGCAGTCCCCCGGTAGCGGGAAACACAGATACGCAATATTTT,TRBD2,few,TRBV28,TRBJ2-3
CASSRTNSEAFF,TGTGCCAGCAGCCGGACGAACAGTGAGGCTTTCTTT,.,.,TRBV3-1,TRBJ1-1
CASSSRWTTSLQETQYF,TGTGCCAGCAGTTCCCGATGGACGACATCTCTGCAAGAGACCCAGTACTTC,.,many,TRBV28,TRBJ2-5
CASSSGTGFGEQYF,TGTGCCAGCAGCTCGGGGACAGGGTTCGGCGAGCAGTACTTC,TRBD1,few,TRBV7-9,TRBJ2-7
CASSYSTGQHTGELFF,TGTGCCAGCAGTTACTCGACGGGACAGCACACCGGGGAGCTGTTTTTT,TRBD1,many,TRBV6-5,TRBJ2-2